Below, one T cell receptor beta chain is given with its context. Antigen specificity is unknown. The sample comes from a study of neoadjuvant nivolumab and ipilimumab in lung cancer. Regarding the study as a whole: Compared with tumor-adjacent uninvolved lung, resected tumors showed greater richness and clonality.

Sequencing used immunoSEQ multiplex PCR; TCRdb keeps in-frame clones, though not all of them. Here the sample spans 30,000 to 45,000 clones, approximately 89% being singletons. The sequencing here drew on peripheral blood, taken before neoadjuvant nivolumab, alone or with ipilimumab. The receptor's source is an adult with non-small cell lung cancer.

The CDR3 protein is CASSLALGGGETQYF. DNA of the CDR3: TGCGCCAGCAGCTTGGCCCTCGGGGGCGGGGAGACCCAGTACTTC. The rearrangement joins TRBV5-1 to TRBJ2-5; D may match TRBD1 or TRBD2 (6 bases each). Looked up from germline, CDR1 is SGHRS and CDR2 is YFSETQ. Trimming left V 0 bases short and J 5 bases short, with 14 bases between. CDR3 size: 15 residues. Drawing the rest from reference TRBV5-1 and TRBJ2-5, the complete variable domain is KAGVTQTPRYLIKTRGQQVTLSCSPISGHRSVSWYQQTPGQGLQFLFEYFSETQRNKGNFPGRFSGRQFSNSRSEMNVSTLELGDSALYLCASSLALGGGETQYFGPGTRLLVL.